This entry describes one TCR beta chain. Its antigen remains unidentified. The sample holds no much larger clone one base away, and base qualities are not on file. Including the terminal cysteine and phenylalanine, the CDR3 comprises 16 residues. Just CDR3 DNA is preserved here, 48 bases in frame from base 1. The germline V gene (reference sequence) yields LNHDA for CDR1 and SQIVND for CDR2. Trimming takes 1 base from V and 0 bases from J, and the germline ends sit 12 bases apart. TCRbeta CDR3 regions were amplified from genomic DNA using the immunoSEQ Assay, a bias-controlled multiplex PCR. Processing in the source paper ran as follows. Within the assay, amplification of reference gene primers was used to estimate how many nucleated cells each sample contained. To quantify the absolute abundance of each unique TCRbeta CDR3 rearrangement, sequence reads were collapsed and filtered. For each sample, productive Simpson clonality was calculated as the square root of Simpson's diversity index over productive rearrangements. TCRdb holds this immuneACCESS table with in-frame rearrangements only. Some clones are missing; in checked studies, unresolved V genes explain under half, and the rest has no known cause. The DNA gave D and trimming, while V, J and clone size come from that table. For this sample the table gives approximately 110,000 clones, of which around 74% were detected only once. The ten largest clones add up to roughly a fifth of the sample.

Whole blood was collected in K2EDTA tubes by collaborating institutions according to the institutions' own protocols. For TCRbeta analysis, collaborators shipped samples in one of three forms: frozen whole blood, isolated PBMCs, or DNA extracted from either of those sample types. The source of the sample is a study of blood T cell repertoires in COVID-19 (dated by TCRdb to between 2020 and 2021). About the full investigation: Samples from collaborators originated in the United States, Italy and Spain and spanned both the acute and convalescent phases of COVID-19. The prospective study material was composed of cDNA or gDNA derived from T cells, B-cell-depleted T cells, or PBMCs. The dataset comprised deeply sampled blood TCRbeta repertoires from subjects exposed to, actively infected with, or recovered from COVID-19. Where HLA class I and class II types were available, the types were taken from metadata supplied by the sample provider, not from assay-based typing. The repertoires were released in a freely available public database intended as a resource for research on the immune response to SARS-CoV-2. Nearly every sample came with metadata listing a de-identified subject ID, COVID-19 status, age in years and sex. Samples came from the ongoing ImmuneRACE study (first 160 participants) plus 1,254 subjects from 6 global collaborators. Overall study outcomes, separate from this receptor: The quantity of clinical and demographic metadata differed by source and by participant and was supplied without curation.

This receptor was obtained from a woman in her 70s with acute or convalescent COVID-19. Sample: peripheral blood. The chain was built from TRBV19 and TRBJ1-1; the best D guess is TRBD1, with 5 bases matching. The DNA reads TGTGCCAGTAGTATAGGGGAGGGCAGGGTGAACACTGAAGCTTTCTTT. It translates to CASSIGEGRVNTEAFF.